The 8 T cell receptor beta chains below all came from one sample that was sequenced in a study of regulatory T cells in long-lasting Graves disease. Both iRepertoire HTBI primers and Arm-PCR of CDR3 regions were used to build the TCR beta libraries. TCRdb fed the multiplex PCR reads into MiXCR, producing one record per CDR3 protein. The sample consists of around 400,000 distinct CDR3 sequences, about 25% of them appearing once. The time point here: persistent/refractory GD, antithyroid drugs over 5 years with positive TRAb. The TCR library was prepared using RNA isolated from PBMCs. The sequences come from peripheral blood mononuclear cells (PBMCs), collected when the disease was refractory, from a patient treated with antithyroid drugs. The receptors originated from a female donor with Graves disease.

Comment on this clonotype: This could be a read error, since a much larger clone is one nucleotide away. The chain couples TRBV12-5 to TRBJ2-5, with D perhaps TRBD1 or TRBD2 (5 bases each). CDR3 length: 15 residues. Germline lookup yields CDR1 LGHNT and CDR2 FRNRAP. V lost 1 base and J 5 bases, leaving 14 bases between the germline ends. DNA for the CDR3: TGTGCTAGTGGTTTGGCAGTATCGGGGCGGGAGACCCAGTACTTC. It translates to CASGLAVSGRETQYF. The variable domain in full, with the rest retrieved from reference TRBV12-5 and TRBJ2-5, is DARVTQTPRHKVTEMGQEVTMRCQPILGHNTVFWYRQTMMQGLELLAYFRNRAPLDDSGMPKDRFSAEMPDATLATLKIQPSEPRDSAVYFCASGLAVSGRETQYFGPGTRLLVL.

There are a few counts of this clonotype. The chain links TRBV28 to TRBJ2-7; tentative D call: TRBD1 (5 bases). Per the germline V gene, CDR1 is MDHEN and CDR2 is SYDVKM. Trimming pared 2 bases from V and 6 bases from J, leaving 11 bases between. There are 13 residues in the CDR3. The chain's CDR3 is CASSLRLGVEQYF. The CDR3 bases are TGTGCCAGCAGTTTAAGATTAGGGGTCGAGCAGTACTTC.

This clonotype was detected only a few times. This sequence joins TRBV5-1 and TRBJ1-5, with 9 bases that match TRBD1. J gave up 6 bases and V 3 bases, and 7 bases lay outside the gene matches. CDR3 size: 15 residues. Germline V gene data show CDR1 as SGHRS and CDR2 as YFSETQ. The CDR3 is CASSSEGTGIQPQHF. The CDR3 coding sequence is TGCGCCAGCAGCTCCGAGGGGACAGGGATTCAGCCCCAGCATTTT.

The J gene is TRBJ2-5, the V gene TRBV27; TRBD2 might be the D (5 bases). V was trimmed by 1 base and J by 3 bases, leaving 9 bases between them. There are 14 residues in the CDR3. Germline V gene data show CDR1 as MNHEY and CDR2 as SMNVEV (reference sequence). Here the CDR3 DNA reads TGTGCCAGCAGTTTATGGAGCGGTGAAGAGACCCAGTACTTC. This codes for CASSLWSGEETQYF.

The chain links TRBV19 to TRBJ1-1; D gene unclear. CDR1 and CDR2 from the germline V gene are LNHDA and SQIVND (reference sequence). The V gene lost 10 bases and the J gene lost 7 bases, with 7 bases spanning the gap. The CDR3 is 9 amino acids. The CDR3 DNA reads as TGTGCCACCCACAGTGAAGCTTTCTTT. This translates into CATHSEAFF.

This clonotype was observed at least ten times. The chain is built from TRBV29-1 and TRBJ1-2; 9 nucleotides line up with TRBD1. J lost 6 bases, V lost 6 bases, and 5 bases had no gene match. The CDR3 extends over 12 amino acids. Germline V gene lookup returns CDR1 SQVTM and CDR2 ANQGSEA. The CDR3 region has the DNA TGCAGCGTGGGACAGGGACGGGATGGCTACACCTTC. Translation gives CSVGQGRDGYTF.

This clonotype was found many times. The V call is TRBV5-1, the J call TRBJ2-2, with D maybe TRBD2 (5 bases). The length of the CDR3 is 13 residues. Germline loops: CDR1 SGHRS, CDR2 YFSETQ. Trimming took off 4 bases at V and 6 bases at J, with 10 bases between the two ends. The CDR3 spells CASSPPRAGELFF. The CDR3 DNA reads TGCGCCAGCAGCCCACCGCGGGCCGGGGAGCTGTTTTTT.

This clonotype showed up many times. The rearrangement links TRBV7-2 to TRBJ1-5; no definite D call. CDR3 length: 14 residues. The germline V gene encodes CDR1 SGHTA and CDR2 FQGNSA. V lost 2 bases to trimming and J lost 5 bases, with 10 bases between them. This chain's CDR3 is CASSLLRGHQPQHF. For the CDR3, the DNA is TGTGCCAGCAGCTTACTTCGGGGTCATCAGCCCCAGCATTTT.